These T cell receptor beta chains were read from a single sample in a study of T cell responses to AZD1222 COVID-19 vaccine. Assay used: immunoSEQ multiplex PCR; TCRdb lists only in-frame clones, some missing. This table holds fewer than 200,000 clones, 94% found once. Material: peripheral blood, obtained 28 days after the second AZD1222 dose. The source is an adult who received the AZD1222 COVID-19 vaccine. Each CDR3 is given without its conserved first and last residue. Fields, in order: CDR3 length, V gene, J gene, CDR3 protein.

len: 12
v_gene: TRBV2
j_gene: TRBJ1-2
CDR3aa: ASRDSRSNYGYT

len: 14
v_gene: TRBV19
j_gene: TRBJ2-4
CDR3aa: ASSIRGLAAKNIQY

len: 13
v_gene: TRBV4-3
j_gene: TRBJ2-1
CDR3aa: ASSLMERGADEQF

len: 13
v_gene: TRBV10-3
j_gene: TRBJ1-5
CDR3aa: AISYRGTPHQPQH

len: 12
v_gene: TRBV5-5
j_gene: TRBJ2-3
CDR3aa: ASSQTGATDTQY

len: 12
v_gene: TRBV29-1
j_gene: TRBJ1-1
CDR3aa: SVQVQGIWTEAF

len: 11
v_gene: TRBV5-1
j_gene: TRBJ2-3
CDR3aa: ASSLSVTDTQY

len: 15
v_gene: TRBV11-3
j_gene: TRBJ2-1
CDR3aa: ASSLTTSGPSYNEQF

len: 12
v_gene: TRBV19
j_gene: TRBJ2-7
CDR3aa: ASSIDLDSYEQY

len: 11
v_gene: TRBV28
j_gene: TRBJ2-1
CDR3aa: ASVAGVFNEQF

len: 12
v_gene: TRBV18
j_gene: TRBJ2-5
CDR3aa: ASSPSVPQETQY

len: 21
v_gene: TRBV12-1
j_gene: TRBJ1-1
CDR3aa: ASSFAPRGFVARMGITNTEAF

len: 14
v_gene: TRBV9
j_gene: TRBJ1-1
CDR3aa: ASSVGSTRGNTEAF

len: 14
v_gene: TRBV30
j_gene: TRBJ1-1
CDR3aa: AWNTRAGGLNTEAF

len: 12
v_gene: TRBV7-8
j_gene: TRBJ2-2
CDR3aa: ASTVSIGSGELF

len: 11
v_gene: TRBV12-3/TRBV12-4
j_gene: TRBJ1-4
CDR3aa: ASGGATNEKLF

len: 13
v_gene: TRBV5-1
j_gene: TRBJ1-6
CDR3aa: ASSLVTGHNSPLH

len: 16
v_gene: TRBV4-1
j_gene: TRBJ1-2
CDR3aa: ASSQNLPRRTGAGGYT

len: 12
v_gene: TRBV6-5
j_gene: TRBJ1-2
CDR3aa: ASSGGGVPYGYT

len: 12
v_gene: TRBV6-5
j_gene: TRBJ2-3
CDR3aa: ASSGGRDTDTQY

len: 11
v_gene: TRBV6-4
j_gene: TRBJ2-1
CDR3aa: ASSGSSYNEQF

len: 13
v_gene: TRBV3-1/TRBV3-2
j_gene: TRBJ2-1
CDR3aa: ASSQDSVSYNEQF